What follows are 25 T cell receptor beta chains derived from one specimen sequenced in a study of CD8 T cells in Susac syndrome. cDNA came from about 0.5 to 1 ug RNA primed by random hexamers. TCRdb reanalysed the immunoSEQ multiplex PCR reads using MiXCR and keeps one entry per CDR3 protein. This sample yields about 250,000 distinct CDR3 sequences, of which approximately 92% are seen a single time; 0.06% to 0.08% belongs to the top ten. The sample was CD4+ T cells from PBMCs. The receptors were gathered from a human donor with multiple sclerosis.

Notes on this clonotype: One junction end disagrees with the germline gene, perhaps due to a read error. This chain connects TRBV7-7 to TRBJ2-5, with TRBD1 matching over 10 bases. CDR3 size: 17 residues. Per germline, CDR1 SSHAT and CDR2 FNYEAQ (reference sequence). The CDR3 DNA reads TGTGCTAGCAGCTTAGCGCATACCGGGACAGGGGTGTCGACCCAGTACTTC. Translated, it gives CASSLAHTGTGVSTQYF.

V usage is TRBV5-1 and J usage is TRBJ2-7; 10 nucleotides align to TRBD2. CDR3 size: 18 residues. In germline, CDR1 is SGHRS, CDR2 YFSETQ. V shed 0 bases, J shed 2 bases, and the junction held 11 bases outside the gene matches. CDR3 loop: CASSLAPPTSGSPYEQYV. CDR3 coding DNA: TGCGCCAGCAGCTTGGCACCCCCGACTAGCGGGTCCCCCTACGAGCAGTACGTC.

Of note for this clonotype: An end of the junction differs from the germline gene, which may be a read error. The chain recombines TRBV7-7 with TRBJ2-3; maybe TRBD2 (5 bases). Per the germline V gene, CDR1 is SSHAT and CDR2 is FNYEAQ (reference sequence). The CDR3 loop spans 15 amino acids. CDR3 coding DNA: TGTGCTAGCAGCTCAGTAGCGACCAGCACAGATACGCAGTATTTT. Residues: CASSSVATSTDTQYF.

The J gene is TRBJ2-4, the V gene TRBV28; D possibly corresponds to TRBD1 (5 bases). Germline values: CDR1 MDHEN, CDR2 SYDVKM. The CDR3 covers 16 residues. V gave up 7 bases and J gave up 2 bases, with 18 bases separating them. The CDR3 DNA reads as TGTGCCAGCACCAGGGCCCAACGGCCCCCCAAAAACATTCAGTACTTC. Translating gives CASTRAQRPPKNIQYF.

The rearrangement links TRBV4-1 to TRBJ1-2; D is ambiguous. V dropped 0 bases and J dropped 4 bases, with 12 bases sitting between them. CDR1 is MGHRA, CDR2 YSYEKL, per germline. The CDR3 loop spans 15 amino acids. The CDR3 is CASSQDYGEGYGYTF. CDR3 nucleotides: TGCGCCAGCAGCCAAGATTACGGAGAAGGCTATGGCTACACCTTC.

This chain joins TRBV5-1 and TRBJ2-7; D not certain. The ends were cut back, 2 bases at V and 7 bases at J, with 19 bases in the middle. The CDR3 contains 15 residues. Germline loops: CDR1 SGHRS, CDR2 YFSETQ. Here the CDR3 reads CASSLDGPPAGEQYF. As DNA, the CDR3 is TGCGCCAGCAGCTTAGATGGGCCTCCCGCTGGGGAGCAGTACTTC.

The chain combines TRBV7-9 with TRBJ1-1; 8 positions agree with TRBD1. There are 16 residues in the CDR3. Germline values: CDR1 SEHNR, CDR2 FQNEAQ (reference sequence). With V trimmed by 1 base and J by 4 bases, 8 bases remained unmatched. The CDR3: CASSLGAQGAGTEAFF. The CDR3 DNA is TGTGCCAGCAGCTTAGGAGCTCAGGGGGCGGGCACTGAAGCTTTCTTT.

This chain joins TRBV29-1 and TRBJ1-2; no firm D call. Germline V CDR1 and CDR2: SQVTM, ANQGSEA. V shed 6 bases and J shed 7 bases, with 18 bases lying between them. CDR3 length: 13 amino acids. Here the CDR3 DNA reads TGCAGCGTGGAGAGGACTGCCTCGGGTGGCTACACCTTC. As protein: CSVERTASGGYTF.

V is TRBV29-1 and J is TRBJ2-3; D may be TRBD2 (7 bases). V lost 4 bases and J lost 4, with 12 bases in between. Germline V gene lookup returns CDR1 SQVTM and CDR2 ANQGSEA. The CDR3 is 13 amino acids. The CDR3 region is CSVGGGGPDTQYF. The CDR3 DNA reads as TGCAGCGTTGGTGGGGGGGGCCCAGATACGCAGTATTTT.

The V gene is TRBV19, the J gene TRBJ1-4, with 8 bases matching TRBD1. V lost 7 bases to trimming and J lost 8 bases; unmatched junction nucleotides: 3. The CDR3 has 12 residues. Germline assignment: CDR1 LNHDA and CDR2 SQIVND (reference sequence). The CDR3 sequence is CASTRGQEKLFF. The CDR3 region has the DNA TGTGCCAGTACCAGGGGGCAAGAAAAACTGTTTTTT.

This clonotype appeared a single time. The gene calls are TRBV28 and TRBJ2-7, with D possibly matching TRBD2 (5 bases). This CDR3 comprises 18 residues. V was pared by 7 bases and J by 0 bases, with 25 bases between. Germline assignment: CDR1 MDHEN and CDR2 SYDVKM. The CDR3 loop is CASTTLSRGLRSSYEQYF. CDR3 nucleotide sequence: TGTGCCAGCACCACCCTAAGTCGCGGGCTTCGTAGCTCCTACGAGCAGTACTTC.

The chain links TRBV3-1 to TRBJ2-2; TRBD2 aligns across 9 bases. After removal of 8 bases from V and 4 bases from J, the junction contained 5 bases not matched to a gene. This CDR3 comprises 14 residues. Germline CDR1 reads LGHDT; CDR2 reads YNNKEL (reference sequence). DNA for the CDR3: TGTGCCAGCGGGGCACTAGCGGGCACCGGGGAGCTGTTTTTT. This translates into CASGALAGTGELFF.

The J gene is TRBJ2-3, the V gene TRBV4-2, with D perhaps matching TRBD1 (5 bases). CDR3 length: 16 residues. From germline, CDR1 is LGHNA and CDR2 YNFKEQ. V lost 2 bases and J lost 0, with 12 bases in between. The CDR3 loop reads CASSQRGLASTDTQYF. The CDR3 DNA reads TGTGCCAGCAGCCAAAGGGGCCTTGCGAGCACAGATACGCAGTATTTT.

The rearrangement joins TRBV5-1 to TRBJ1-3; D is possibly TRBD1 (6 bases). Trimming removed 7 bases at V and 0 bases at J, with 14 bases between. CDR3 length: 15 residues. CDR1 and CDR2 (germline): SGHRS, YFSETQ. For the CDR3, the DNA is TGCGCCAGCCGTCAAGACAGGTCCTCTGGAAACACCATATATTTT. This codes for CASRQDRSSGNTIYF.

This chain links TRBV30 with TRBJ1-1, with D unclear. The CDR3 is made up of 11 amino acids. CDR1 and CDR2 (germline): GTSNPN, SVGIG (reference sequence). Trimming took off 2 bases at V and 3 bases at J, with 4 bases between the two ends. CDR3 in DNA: TGTGCCTGGAGTTTGGACACTGAAGCTTTCTTT. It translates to CAWSLDTEAFF.

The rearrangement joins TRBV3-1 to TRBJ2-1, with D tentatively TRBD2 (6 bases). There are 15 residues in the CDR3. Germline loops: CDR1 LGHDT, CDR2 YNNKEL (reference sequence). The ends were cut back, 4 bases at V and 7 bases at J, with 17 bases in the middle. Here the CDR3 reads CASSRRRGPGNEQFF. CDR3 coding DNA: TGTGCCAGCAGCCGCCGGAGGGGCCCGGGGAATGAGCAGTTCTTC.

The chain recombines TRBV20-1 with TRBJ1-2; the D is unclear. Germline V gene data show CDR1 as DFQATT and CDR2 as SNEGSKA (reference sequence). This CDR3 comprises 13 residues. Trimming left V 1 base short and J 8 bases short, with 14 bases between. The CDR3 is CSARVGRLGGYTF. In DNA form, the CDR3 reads TGCAGTGCTAGAGTCGGGCGGCTTGGCGGCTACACCTTC.

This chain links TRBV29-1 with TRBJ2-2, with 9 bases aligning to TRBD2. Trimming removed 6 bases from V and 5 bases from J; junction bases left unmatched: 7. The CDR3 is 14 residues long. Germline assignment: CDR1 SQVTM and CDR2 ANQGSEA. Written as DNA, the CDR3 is TGCAGCGTGACAGCGGGAGGAGGAACCGGGGAGCTGTTTTTT. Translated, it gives CSVTAGGGTGELFF.

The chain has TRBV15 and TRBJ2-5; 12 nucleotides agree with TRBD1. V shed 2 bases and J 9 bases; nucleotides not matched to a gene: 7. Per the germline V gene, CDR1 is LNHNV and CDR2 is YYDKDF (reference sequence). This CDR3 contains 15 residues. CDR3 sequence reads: CATSRQPGTGGPQYF. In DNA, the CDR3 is TGTGCCACCAGCAGACAACCCGGGACAGGGGGCCCCCAGTACTTC.

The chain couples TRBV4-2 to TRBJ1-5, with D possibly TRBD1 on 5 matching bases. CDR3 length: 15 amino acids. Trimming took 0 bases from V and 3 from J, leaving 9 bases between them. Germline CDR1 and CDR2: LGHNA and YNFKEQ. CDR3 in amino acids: CASSQEEQDNQPQHF. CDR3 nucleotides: TGTGCCAGCAGCCAAGAGGAACAGGACAATCAGCCCCAGCATTTT.

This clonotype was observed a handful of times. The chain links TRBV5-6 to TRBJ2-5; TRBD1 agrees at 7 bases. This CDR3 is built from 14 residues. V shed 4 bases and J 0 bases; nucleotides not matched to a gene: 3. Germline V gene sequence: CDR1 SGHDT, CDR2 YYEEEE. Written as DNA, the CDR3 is TGTGCCAGCAGCCGTGGGACAGACCAAGAGACCCAGTACTTC. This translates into CASSRGTDQETQYF.

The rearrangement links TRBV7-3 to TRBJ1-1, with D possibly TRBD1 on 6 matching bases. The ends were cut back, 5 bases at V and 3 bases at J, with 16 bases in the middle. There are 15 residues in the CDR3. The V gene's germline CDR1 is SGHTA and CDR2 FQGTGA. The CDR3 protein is CASSPGGAQHTEAFF. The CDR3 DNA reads TGTGCCAGCAGCCCTGGGGGGGCCCAGCACACTGAAGCTTTCTTT.

CDR3 sequence reads: CASSQATSYYNEQFF. The DNA of the CDR3 is TGCGCCAGCAGCCAAGCGACTAGCTATTACAATGAGCAGTTCTTC. The J gene is TRBJ2-1, the V gene TRBV4-1; 7 bases are a match to TRBD2. The CDR3 is made up of 15 amino acids. Trimming took 1 base from V and 4 from J; bases not matched to a gene: 4. Germline V gene data show CDR1 as MGHRA and CDR2 as YSYEKL.

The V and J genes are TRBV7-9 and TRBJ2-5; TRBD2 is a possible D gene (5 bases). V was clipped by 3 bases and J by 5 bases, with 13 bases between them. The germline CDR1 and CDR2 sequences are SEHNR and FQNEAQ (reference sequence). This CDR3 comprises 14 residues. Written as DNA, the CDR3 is TGTGCCAGCAGCTTGATTCGGGGTGCGGAGACCCAGTACTTC. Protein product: CASSLIRGAETQYF.

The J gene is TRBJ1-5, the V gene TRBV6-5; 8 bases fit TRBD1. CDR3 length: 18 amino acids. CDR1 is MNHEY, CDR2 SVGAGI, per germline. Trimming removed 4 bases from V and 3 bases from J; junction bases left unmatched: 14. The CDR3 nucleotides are TGTGCCAGCAGTTCCCCAGACAGGGGTATACAACCCAATCAGCCCCAGCATTTT. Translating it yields CASSSPDRGIQPNQPQHF.